The entry below describes one T cell receptor (beta chain). Its antigen specificity is not known. Per-nucleotide qualities are absent, and no much larger clonotype sits a single base away. Data came from an Illumina HiSeq 1500. TCRdb reran the public reads through fastp at Q25 and MiXCR, keeping productive beta chains. Merged by CDR3 protein, the rows form single entries marked with the most common genes and DNA. Counted in this sample were around 280,000 distinct CDR3 sequences; roughly 13% of them appeared once. The ten biggest clones cover around 8.8% of the sample. These data are taken from a study of T cell repertoires in cytomegalovirus infection (dated by TCRdb to about 2019). With regard to the full study: Donor HLA type was relevant to the analysis, because carriage of CMV infection together with the matching HLA type was indicated by public TCR beta signatures. Broad study findings and their caveats: In both this cohort and an independent cohort of 350 or so donors, the cumulative frequency of public TCR beta family members distinguished carriers of CMV infection plus the relevant HLA type. The ex vivo response was dominated by HLA-C-restricted CMV-specific TCR beta clonotypes, which also provided the single most frequent clonotype in two of eight donors.

Unmatched junction bases come to 6, with V trimmed by 4 bases and J by 8 bases. CDR1 and CDR2 are drawn from the germline V gene: SQVTM, ANQGSEA. Including cysteine and phenylalanine, the CDR3 has 12 amino acids. Kept here is only the CDR3 DNA, which spans 36 bases and is read in frame from base 1. What was sequenced was PBMCs. Recombination linked TRBV29-1 to TRBJ1-1, and TRBD1 matches 8 of the central bases. The source is a human donor in good health (CMV status not recorded). Some clones in this sample may be carry-over from other donors' samples. The DNA reads TGCAGCGTTGTAGGTCCAGGGGGCGAAGCTTTCTTT. The translation is CSVVGPGGEAFF. The full variable domain, with segments outside the CDR3 supplied by the reference TRBV29-1 and TRBJ1-1 proteins, appears as SAVISQKPSRDICQRGTSLTIQCQVDSQVTMMFWYRQQPGQSLTLIATANQGSEATYESGFVIDKFPISRPNLTFSTLTVSNMSPEDSSIYLCSVVGPGGEAFFGQGTRLTVV.